Listed below are T cell receptor beta chains from one sample, sequenced in a study of tumor-infiltrating lymphocytes in primary liver carcinoma. From the multiplex PCR reads, TCRdb called clonotypes with MiXCR, one entry per CDR3 protein. The sample includes more than 100,000 distinct CDR3 sequences, 65% of them seen just once. Sequencing was carried out using liver tumor tissue from sampling region 1. The receptors stem from a woman aged 55-75 years with primary liver carcinoma and hepatitis B virus infection. Each CDR3 is given with its conserved first and last residue. The D gene is left open where the match is weak. The listing skips clone size in some rows; elsewhere it reads once, few, many or a size class.

- | - | TRBJ2-5 | TRBV29-1 | CSTLPLVISQETQYF | TGCAGCACTCTACCTCTGGTGATTAGTCAAGAGACCCAGTACTTC
TRBD1 | - | TRBJ2-5 | TRBV11-3 | CASSLEQGREGTQYF | TGTGCCAGCAGCTTAGAACAGGGGAGAGAGGGGACCCAGTACTTC
TRBD1 | many | TRBJ1-5 | TRBV6-5 | CASSPTGDNQPQHF | TGTGCCAGCAGTCCCACAGGGGACAATCAGCCCCAGCATTTT
TRBD2 | - | TRBJ2-1 | TRBV12-3/TRBV12-4 | CASGGTSVYKQFF | TGTGCCAGCGGCGGGACTAGCGTCTACAAGCAGTTCTTC
TRBD2 | - | TRBJ2-1 | TRBV11-2 | CASSLGLAAGGPNEQFF | TGTGCCAGTAGCTTAGGTCTGGCAGCGGGAGGGCCTAATGAGCAGTTCTTC
- | - | TRBJ2-5 | TRBV11-2 | CASNLRLVRQETQYF | TGTGCCAGCAACTTACGACTAGTACGGCAAGAAACCCAGTACTTC
- | many | TRBJ2-5 | TRBV12-3/TRBV12-4 | CASQTSFDETQYF | TGTGCCAGCCAAACTAGTTTTGACGAGACCCAGTACTTC
- | - | TRBJ2-2 | TRBV11-2 | CTSSPPQGPSEELFF | TGTACCAGCAGCCCTCCGCAAGGACCGTCCGAGGAGCTGTTTTTT
- | - | TRBJ2-2 | TRBV11-2 | CASSLGSSTGKLFF | TGTGCCAGCAGCTTAGGATCGAGCACCGGGAAGCTGTTTTTT
TRBD2 | - | TRBJ2-7 | TRBV7-9 | CASSWGLAGIYEQYF | TGTGCCAGCAGCTGGGGACTAGCGGGGATATACGAGCAGTACTTC
- | many | TRBJ2-2 | TRBV4-2 | CASSHGGGELFF | TGTGCCAGCAGCCATGGGGGGGGGGAGCTGTTTTTT
- | many | TRBJ1-1 | TRBV4-1 | CASSQTGKGAEAFF | TGCGCCAGCAGCCAAACAGGGAAGGGGGCTGAAGCTTTCTTT
- | once | TRBJ2-7 | TRBV5-1 | CASSLGGQPANEQYF | TGCGCCAGCAGTCTGGGGGGGCAGCCAGCCAACGAGCAGTACTTC
- | few | TRBJ2-7 | TRBV28 | CASSPTGGGVPYEQYF | TGTGCCAGCAGTCCCACCGGTGGGGGTGTTCCCTACGAGCAGTACTTC
- | many | TRBJ1-1 | TRBV12-5 | CASGSKPTTVTF | TGTGCTAGTGGCTCGAAACCCACGACGGTGACCTTT
- | - | TRBJ1-2 | TRBV5-5 | CASCLSPSANNGYTF | TGTGCCAGCTGTCTGTCCCCCTCGGCTAACAATGGCTACACCTTC
- | - | TRBJ1-2 | TRBV11-2 | CASSQVLRERDGYTF | TGTGCTAGCAGCCAAGTCCTGAGGGAAAGGGATGGCTACACCTTC
- | - | TRBJ2-1 | TRBV11-3 | CASSPPGKDVQFF | TGTGCCAGCAGCCCTCCCGGGAAGGATGTGCAGTTCTTC
TRBD1 | many | TRBJ1-6 | TRBV11-2 | CASSPDRGTGFYSPLHF | TGTGCCAGCAGCCCAGACAGGGGAACAGGGTTTTATTCACCCCTCCACTTT
- | - | TRBJ2-1 | TRBV29-1 | CSVRGHAAVDEQFF | TGCAGCGTGAGAGGACACGCCGCGGTAGATGAGCAGTTCTTC
TRBD1 | - | TRBJ2-3 | TRBV5-4 | CASSRQGATDTQYF | TGTGCCAGCAGCAGACAGGGGGCCACAGATACGCAGTATTTT
TRBD1 | - | TRBJ2-6 | TRBV12-3/TRBV12-4 | CASSTRQGRSGANVLTF | TGTGCCAGTAGTACCCGACAGGGGAGGTCTGGGGCCAACGTCCTGACTTTC
- | few | TRBJ1-3 | TRBV11-2 | CASSLGGNTVYF | TGTGCCAGCAGCTTAGGCGGAAACACCGTATATTTT
TRBD2 | - | TRBJ2-2 | TRBV5-1 | CASSLANLAGGIGELFF | TGCGCCAGCAGCTTGGCCAACCTAGCGGGCGGTATCGGGGAGCTGTTTTTT
- | - | TRBJ2-1 | TRBV11-2 | CASSDPSTVRAQRSYNEQFF | TGTGCCAGCAGCGACCCCTCCACCGTCCGGGCCCAGAGATCCTACAATGAGCAGTTCTTC
TRBD1 | - | TRBJ1-1 | TRBV30 | CAWSGDRGWTEAFF | TGTGCCTGGAGCGGGGACAGGGGGTGGACTGAAGCTTTCTTT
TRBD2 | - | TRBJ2-1 | TRBV20-1 | CSALGVAGVKSYNEQFF | TGCAGTGCCCTCGGGGTAGCGGGAGTAAAGTCCTACAATGAGCAGTTCTTC
- | few | TRBJ1-6 | TRBV12-3/TRBV12-4 | CASSLGGGWNSPLHF | TGTGCCAGCAGTTTAGGAGGGGGGTGGAATTCACCCCTCCACTTT
- | - | TRBJ2-1 | TRBV6-1 | CASSPGQGSGEQFF | TGTGCCAGCAGCCCTGGGCAGGGGTCGGGCGAGCAGTTCTTC